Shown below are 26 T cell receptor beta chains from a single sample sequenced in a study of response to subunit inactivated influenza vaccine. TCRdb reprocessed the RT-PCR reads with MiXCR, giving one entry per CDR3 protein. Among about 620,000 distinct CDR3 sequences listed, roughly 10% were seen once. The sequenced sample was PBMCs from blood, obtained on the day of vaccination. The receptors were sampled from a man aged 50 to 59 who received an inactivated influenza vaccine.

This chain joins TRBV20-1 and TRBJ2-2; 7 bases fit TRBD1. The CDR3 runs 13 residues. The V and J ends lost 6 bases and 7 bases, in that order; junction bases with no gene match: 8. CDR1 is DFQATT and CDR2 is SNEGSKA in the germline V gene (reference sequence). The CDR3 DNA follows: TGCAGTGCCGCTGACAGGGCTTTCGGGGAGCTGTTTTTT. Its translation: CSAADRAFGELFF.

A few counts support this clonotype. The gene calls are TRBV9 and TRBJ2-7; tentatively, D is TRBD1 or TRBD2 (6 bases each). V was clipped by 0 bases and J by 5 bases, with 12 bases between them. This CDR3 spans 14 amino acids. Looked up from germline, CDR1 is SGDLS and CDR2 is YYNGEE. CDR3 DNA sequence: TGTGCCAGCAGCGTAGCGGCGGGACAAGACGAGCAGTACTTC. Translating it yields CASSVAAGQDEQYF.

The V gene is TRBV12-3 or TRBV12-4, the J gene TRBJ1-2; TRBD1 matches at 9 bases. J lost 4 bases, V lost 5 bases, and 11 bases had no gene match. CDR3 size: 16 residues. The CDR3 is CASSTSRDRVPYGYTF. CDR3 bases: TGTGCCAGCAGTACCAGCCGGGACAGGGTACCCTATGGCTACACCTTC.

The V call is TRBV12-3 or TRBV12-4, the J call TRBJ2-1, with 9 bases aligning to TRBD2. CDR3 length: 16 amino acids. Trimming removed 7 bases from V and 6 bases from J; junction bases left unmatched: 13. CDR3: CASKSSSSGTRNEQFF. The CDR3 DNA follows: TGTGCCAGCAAGTCCTCATCTAGCGGGACCCGCAATGAGCAGTTCTTC.

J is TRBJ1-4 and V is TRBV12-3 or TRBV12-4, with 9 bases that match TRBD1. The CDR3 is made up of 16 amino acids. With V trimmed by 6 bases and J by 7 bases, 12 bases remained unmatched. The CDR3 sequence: CASSPSPGQGVEKLFF. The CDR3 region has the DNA TGTGCCAGCAGCCCTAGTCCGGGACAGGGTGTTGAAAAACTGTTTTTT.

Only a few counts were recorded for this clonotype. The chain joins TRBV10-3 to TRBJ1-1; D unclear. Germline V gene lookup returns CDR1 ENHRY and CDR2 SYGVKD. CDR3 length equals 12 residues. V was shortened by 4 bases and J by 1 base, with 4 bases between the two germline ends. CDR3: CAISVTNTEAFF. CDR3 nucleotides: TGTGCCATCAGTGTCACGAACACTGAAGCTTTCTTT.

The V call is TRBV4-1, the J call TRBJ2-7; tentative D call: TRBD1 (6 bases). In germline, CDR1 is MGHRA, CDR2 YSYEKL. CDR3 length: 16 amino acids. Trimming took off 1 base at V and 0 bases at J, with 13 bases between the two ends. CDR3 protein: CASSQAPPGASYEQYF. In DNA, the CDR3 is TGCGCCAGCAGCCAAGCCCCCCCAGGGGCCTCCTACGAGCAGTACTTC.

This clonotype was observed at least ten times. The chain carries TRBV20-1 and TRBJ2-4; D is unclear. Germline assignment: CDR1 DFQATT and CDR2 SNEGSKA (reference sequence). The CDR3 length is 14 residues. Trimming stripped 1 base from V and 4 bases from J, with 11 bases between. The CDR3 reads CSARAVGGKNIQYF. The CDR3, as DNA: TGCAGTGCTAGAGCCGTTGGCGGAAAAAACATTCAGTACTTC.

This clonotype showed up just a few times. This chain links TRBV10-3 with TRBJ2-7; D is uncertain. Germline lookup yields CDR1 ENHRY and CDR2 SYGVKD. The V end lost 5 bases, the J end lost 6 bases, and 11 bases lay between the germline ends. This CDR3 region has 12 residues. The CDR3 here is CAISKARSEQYF. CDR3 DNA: TGTGCCATCAGTAAGGCCCGAAGCGAGCAGTACTTC.

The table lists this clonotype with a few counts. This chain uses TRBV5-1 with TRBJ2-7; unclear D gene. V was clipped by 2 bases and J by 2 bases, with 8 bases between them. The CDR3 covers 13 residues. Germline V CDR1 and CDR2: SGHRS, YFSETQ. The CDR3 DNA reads TGCGCCAGCAGCTTTGACGGAGCCTACGAGCAGTACTTC. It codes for CASSFDGAYEQYF.

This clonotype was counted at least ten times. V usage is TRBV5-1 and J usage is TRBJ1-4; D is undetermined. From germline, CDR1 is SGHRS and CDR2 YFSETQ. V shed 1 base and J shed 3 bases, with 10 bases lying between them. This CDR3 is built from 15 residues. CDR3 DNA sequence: TGCGCCAGCAGCTTGACTGTCGGTTCTAATGAAAAACTGTTTTTT. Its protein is CASSLTVGSNEKLFF.

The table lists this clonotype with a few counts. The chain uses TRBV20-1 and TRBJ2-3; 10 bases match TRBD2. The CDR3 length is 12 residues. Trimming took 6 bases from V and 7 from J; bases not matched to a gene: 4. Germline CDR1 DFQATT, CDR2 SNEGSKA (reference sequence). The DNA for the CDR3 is TGCAGTGCCCAGCGGGAGGGGTATACGCAGTATTTT. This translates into CSAQREGYTQYF.

In nucleotides, the CDR3 is TGTGCCAGCAGACGCTCTGGGGCCAACGTCCTGACTTTC. This translates into CASRRSGANVLTF. The chain is built from TRBV27 and TRBJ2-6; D ambiguous. Trimming took off 6 bases at V and 0 bases at J, with 3 bases between the two ends. Looked up from germline, CDR1 is MNHEY and CDR2 is SMNVEV (reference sequence). The length of the CDR3 is 13 residues.

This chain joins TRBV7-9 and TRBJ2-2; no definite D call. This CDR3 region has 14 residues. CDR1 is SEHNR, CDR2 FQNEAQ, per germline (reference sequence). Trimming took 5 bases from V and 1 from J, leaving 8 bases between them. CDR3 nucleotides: TGTGCCAGCAGCCCAAGCTTGAACACCGGGGAGCTGTTTTTT. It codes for CASSPSLNTGELFF. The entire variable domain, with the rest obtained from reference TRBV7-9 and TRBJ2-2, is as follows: DTGVSQNPRHKITKRGQNVTFRCDPISEHNRLYWYRQTLGQGPEFLTYFQNEAQLEKSRLLSDRFSAERPKGSFSTLEIQRTEQGDSAMYLCASSPSLNTGELFFGEGSRLTVL.

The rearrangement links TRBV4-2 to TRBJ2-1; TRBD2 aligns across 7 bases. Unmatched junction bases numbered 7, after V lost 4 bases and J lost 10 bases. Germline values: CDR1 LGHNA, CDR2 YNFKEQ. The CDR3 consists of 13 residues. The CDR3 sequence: CASSPHLGGEQFF. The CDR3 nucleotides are TGTGCCAGCAGCCCCCATCTGGGAGGGGAGCAGTTCTTC.

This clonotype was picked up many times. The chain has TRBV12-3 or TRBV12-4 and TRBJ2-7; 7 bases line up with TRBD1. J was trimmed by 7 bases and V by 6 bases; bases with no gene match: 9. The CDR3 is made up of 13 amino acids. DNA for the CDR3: TGTGCCAGCAGCGCGACGGGGACAGTTGAGCAGTACTTC. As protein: CASSATGTVEQYF.

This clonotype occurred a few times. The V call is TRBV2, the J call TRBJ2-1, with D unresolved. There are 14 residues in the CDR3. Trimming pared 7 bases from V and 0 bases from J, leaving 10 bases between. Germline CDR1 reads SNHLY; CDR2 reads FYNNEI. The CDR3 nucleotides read TGTGCCAGCAAAGGTCAAAGCTCCTACAATGAGCAGTTCTTC. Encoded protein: CASKGQSSYNEQFF.

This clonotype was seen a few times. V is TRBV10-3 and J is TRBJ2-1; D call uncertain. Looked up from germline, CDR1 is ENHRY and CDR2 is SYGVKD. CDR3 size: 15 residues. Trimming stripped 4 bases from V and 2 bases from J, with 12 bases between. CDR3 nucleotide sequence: TGTGCCATCAGTGGTGAAGGAAGCACCTACAATGAGCAGTTCTTC. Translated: CAISGEGSTYNEQFF.

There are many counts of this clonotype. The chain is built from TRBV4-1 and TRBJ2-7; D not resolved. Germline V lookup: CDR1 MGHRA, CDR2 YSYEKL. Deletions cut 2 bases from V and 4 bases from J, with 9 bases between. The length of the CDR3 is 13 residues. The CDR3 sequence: CASSQSDAYEQYF. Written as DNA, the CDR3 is TGCGCCAGCAGCCAAAGTGACGCGTACGAGCAGTACTTC.

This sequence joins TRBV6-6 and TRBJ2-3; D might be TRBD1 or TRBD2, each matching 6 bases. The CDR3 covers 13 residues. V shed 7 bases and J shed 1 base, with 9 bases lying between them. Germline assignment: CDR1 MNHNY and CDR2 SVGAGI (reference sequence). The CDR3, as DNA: TGTGCCAGCACGGGGGCAGGCACAGATACGCAGTATTTT. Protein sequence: CASTGAGTDTQYF.

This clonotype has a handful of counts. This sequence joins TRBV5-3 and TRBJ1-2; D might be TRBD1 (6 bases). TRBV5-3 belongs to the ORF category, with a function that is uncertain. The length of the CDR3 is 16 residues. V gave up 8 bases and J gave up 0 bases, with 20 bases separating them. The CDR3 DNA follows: TGTGCCAGTACCAAGAGGGGGACGCTTACTAACTATGGCTACACCTTC. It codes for CASTKRGTLTNYGYTF.

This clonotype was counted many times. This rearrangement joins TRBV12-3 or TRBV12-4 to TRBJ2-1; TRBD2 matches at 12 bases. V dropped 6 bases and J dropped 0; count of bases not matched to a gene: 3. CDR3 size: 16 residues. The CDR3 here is CASRGLAGSSYNEQFF. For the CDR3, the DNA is TGTGCCAGCAGAGGACTAGCGGGAAGCTCCTACAATGAGCAGTTCTTC.

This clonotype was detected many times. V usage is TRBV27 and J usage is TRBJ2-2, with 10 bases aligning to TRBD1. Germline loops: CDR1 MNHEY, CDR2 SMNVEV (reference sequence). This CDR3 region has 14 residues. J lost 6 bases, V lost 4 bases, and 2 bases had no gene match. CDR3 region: CASSWDRGAGELFF. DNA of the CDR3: TGTGCCAGCAGTTGGGACAGGGGTGCCGGGGAGCTGTTTTTT.

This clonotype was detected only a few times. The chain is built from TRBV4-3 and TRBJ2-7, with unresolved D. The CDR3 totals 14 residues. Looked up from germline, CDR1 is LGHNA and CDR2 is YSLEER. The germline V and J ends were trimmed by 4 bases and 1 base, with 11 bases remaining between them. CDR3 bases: TGCGCCAGCAGCCCGACACCTCTATCCTACGAGCAGTACTTC. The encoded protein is CASSPTPLSYEQYF.

In DNA form, the CDR3 reads TGTGCCAGCAGCTCAAGGGGACTAGCTAGTACAGATACGCAGTATTTT. It is translated as CASSSRGLASTDTQYF. This chain links TRBV7-3 with TRBJ2-3; TRBD2 aligns across 9 bases. The CDR3 loop spans 16 amino acids. The germline gives CDR1 SGHTA, CDR2 FQGTGA. J gave up 3 bases and V 4 bases, and 8 bases lay outside the gene matches.

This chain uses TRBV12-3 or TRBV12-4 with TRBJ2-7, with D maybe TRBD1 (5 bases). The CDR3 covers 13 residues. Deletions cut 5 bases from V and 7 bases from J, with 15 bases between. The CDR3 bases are TGTGCCAGCAGTCCTCGGCCTCAGGGAGAGCAGTACTTC. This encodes CASSPRPQGEQYF.